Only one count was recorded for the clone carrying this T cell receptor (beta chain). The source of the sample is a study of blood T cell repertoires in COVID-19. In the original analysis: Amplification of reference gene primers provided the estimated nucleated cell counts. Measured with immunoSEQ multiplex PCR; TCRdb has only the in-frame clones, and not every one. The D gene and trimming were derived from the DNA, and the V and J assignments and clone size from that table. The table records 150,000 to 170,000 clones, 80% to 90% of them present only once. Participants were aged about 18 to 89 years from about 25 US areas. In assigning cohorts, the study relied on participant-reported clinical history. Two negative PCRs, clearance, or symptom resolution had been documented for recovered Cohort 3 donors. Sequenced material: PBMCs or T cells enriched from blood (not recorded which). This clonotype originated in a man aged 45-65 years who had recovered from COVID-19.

In DNA form, the CDR3 reads TGTGCCAGCAGTGCAGTTGCGGGGTACCGGGAAAAACTGTTTTTT. Its translation is CASSAVAGYREKLFF. The rearrangement joins TRBV27 to TRBJ1-4, with D unclear. V lost 5 bases and J 8 bases, leaving 18 bases between the germline ends. The germline CDR1 and CDR2 sequences are MNHEY and SMNVEV (reference sequence). This CDR3 comprises 15 residues.